The 6 T cell receptor beta chains below were found in one sample sequenced in a study of shared clonotypes between healthy human individuals. Clones were read by immunoSEQ multiplex PCR, and TCRdb kept only the in-frame ones, dropping some. The sample lists a few million clones, 90% to 96% occurring once. The specimen sequenced was naive CD4+ T cells sorted from blood. Stated subset: CD45RA+ positively selected. The receptors come from a man between 18 and 29 years old in good health.

The J gene is TRBJ1-1, the V gene TRBV11-2, with D perhaps matching TRBD1 (5 bases). This CDR3 comprises 12 residues. Per germline, CDR1 SGHAT and CDR2 FQNNGV. The V and J ends lost 4 bases and 6 bases respectively, with 9 bases between them. The DNA of the CDR3 is TGTGCCAGCAGCTCTCAGGGTTCTGAAGCTTTCTTT. This codes for CASSSQGSEAFF.

The V gene is TRBV19, the J gene TRBJ1-1, with D possibly being TRBD1 (6 bases). The CDR3 runs to 14 residues. Between the trimmed V and J ends, which lost 6 bases and 1 base, there was a span of 12 bases. Germline CDR1 and CDR2: LNHDA and SQIVND (reference sequence). CDR3 amino acids: CASSHRERNTEAFF. The CDR3 DNA is TGTGCCAGTAGCCACAGGGAGAGGAACACTGAAGCTTTCTTT.

The rearrangement joins TRBV11-2 to TRBJ2-2; D ambiguous. The CDR3 loop spans 15 amino acids. The ends were cut back, 5 bases at V and 4 bases at J, with 14 bases in the middle. CDR1 is SGHAT and CDR2 is FQNNGV in the germline V gene. The CDR3 here is CASSPRIGITGELFF. In DNA form, the CDR3 reads TGTGCCAGCAGCCCGCGAATAGGCATCACCGGGGAGCTGTTTTTT.

This chain joins TRBV5-1 and TRBJ1-5; D not resolved. Germline V gene data show CDR1 as SGHRS and CDR2 as YFSETQ. Trimming left V 4 bases short and J 2 bases short, with 7 bases between. The CDR3 is made up of 13 amino acids. The CDR3 nucleotides read TGCGCCAGCAGCGCGGACGGCAATCAGCCCCAGCATTTT. This sequence encodes CASSADGNQPQHF.

V usage is TRBV5-6 and J usage is TRBJ1-5; D unresolved. Trimming removed 1 base from V and 3 bases from J, with 8 bases in between. CDR3 length: 14 amino acids. Germline lookup yields CDR1 SGHDT and CDR2 YYEEEE. The CDR3 DNA follows: TGTGCCAGCAGCTTGAGGCAAGACAATCAGCCCCAGCATTTT. It encodes CASSLRQDNQPQHF.

The chain carries TRBV6-1 and TRBJ1-2, with D unresolved. The V end was cut by 5 bases, the J end by 8 bases, with 15 bases between. Per the germline V gene, CDR1 is MNHNS and CDR2 is SASEGT. This CDR3 contains 13 residues. Here the CDR3 reads CASSPGILGGYTF. The CDR3 coding sequence is TGTGCCAGCAGTCCCGGGATTCTGGGCGGCTACACCTTC.